Listed below are T cell receptor beta chains from one sample, sequenced in a study of OX40 agonist ivuxolimab in advanced cancers. The assay was immunoSEQ multiplex PCR, and TCRdb's table has in-frame clones only and misses some. In the table there are tens of thousands of clones, 86% of which are singletons. The sequencing used CD4+ or CD8+ T cells sorted from blood, collected in a trial of the OX40 agonist ivuxolimab. The receptor source for this set is an adult with an advanced solid tumor such as melanoma, head and neck, liver or kidney cancer. Each CDR3 is given with its conserved first and last residue. The order of the fields is D gene, V gene, clone size, J gene, CDR3 protein, CDR3 DNA. The D gene is left open where the match is weak. Size values are once, few and many counts, or a class for expanded clones, and some rows have none.

D: TRBD2; V: TRBV27; size: -; J: TRBJ2-5; CDR3: CASSSGGTRETQYF; DNA: TGTGCCAGCAGTTCGGGGGGGACCAGAGAGACCCAGTACTTC
D: -; V: TRBV28; size: -; J: TRBJ2-2; CDR3: CASSFWGMTSSGELFF; DNA: TGTGCCAGCAGTTTTTGGGGCATGACGTCCTCCGGGGAGCTGTTTTTT
D: -; V: TRBV7-2; size: -; J: TRBJ2-3; CDR3: CASSLVSGTTDTQYF; DNA: TGTGCCAGCAGCTTAGTCAGCGGAACCACAGATACGCAGTATTTT
D: -; V: TRBV9; size: once; J: TRBJ2-1; CDR3: CASSDSANSYNEQFF; DNA: TGTGCCAGCAGCGACTCAGCGAACTCCTACAATGAGCAGTTCTTC
D: TRBD2; V: TRBV30; size: -; J: TRBJ2-2; CDR3: CAWDGTSGTGELFF; DNA: TGTGCCTGGGACGGGACTAGCGGCACCGGGGAGCTGTTTTTT
D: TRBD2; V: TRBV5-1; size: once; J: TRBJ2-3; CDR3: CASSGGGTTDTQYF; DNA: TGCGCCAGCAGCGGCGGGGGGACCACAGATACGCAGTATTTT
D: -; V: TRBV21-1; size: -; J: TRBJ1-4; CDR3: CASSAEWGRTNEKLFF; DNA: TGTGCCAGCAGCGCCGAGTGGGGCCGTACTAATGAAAAACTGTTTTTT
D: TRBD2; V: TRBV2; size: -; J: TRBJ2-7; CDR3: CASRMGLAGGSYEQYF; DNA: TGTGCCTCAAGAATGGGACTAGCGGGGGGATCCTACGAGCAGTACTTC
D: TRBD1; V: TRBV25-1; size: -; J: TRBJ1-4; CDR3: CASSQGGGMMEKLFF; DNA: TGTGCCAGCAGCCAGGGGGGAGGCATGATGGAAAAACTGTTTTTT
D: TRBD1; V: TRBV28; size: -; J: TRBJ2-7; CDR3: CASSSRDRGFKQYF; DNA: TGTGCCAGCAGTTCCCGGGACAGGGGCTTCAAGCAGTACTTC
D: -; V: TRBV7-8; size: -; J: TRBJ2-7; CDR3: CASSAGRFEEQYF; DNA: TGTGCCAGCAGCGCCGGACGGTTTGAAGAGCAGTACTTC
D: -; V: TRBV5-6; size: -; J: TRBJ1-5; CDR3: CASSSEMGQPQHF; DNA: TGTGCCAGCAGCTCCGAAATGGGTCAGCCCCAGCATTTT
D: -; V: TRBV28; size: -; J: TRBJ1-1; CDR3: CASSFITGSGTEAFF; DNA: TGTGCCAGCAGTTTTATCACAGGGAGTGGTACTGAAGCTTTCTTT
D: TRBD2; V: TRBV7-6; size: -; J: TRBJ2-3; CDR3: CASSLGSSGPRTDTQYF; DNA: TGTGCCAGCAGCTTAGGGTCTAGCGGGCCCCGCACAGATACGCAGTATTTT
D: -; V: TRBV6-5; size: -; J: TRBJ1-3; CDR3: CASSPDHSGNTIYF; DNA: TGTGCCAGCAGTCCTGATCACTCTGGAAACACCATATATTTT
D: -; V: TRBV13; size: -; J: TRBJ2-7; CDR3: CASSLEGSSYEQYF; DNA: TGTGCCAGCAGCTTAGAGGGGAGCTCCTACGAGCAGTACTTC
D: TRBD1; V: TRBV27; size: -; J: TRBJ2-3; CDR3: CASSLKTGETDTQYF; DNA: TGTGCCAGCAGTCTAAAGACAGGGGAGACAGATACGCAGTATTTT
D: -; V: TRBV7-7; size: -; J: TRBJ1-3; CDR3: CASSLGTGNTIYF; DNA: TGTGCCAGCAGCTTAGGAACTGGAAACACCATATATTTT
D: -; V: TRBV4-1; size: -; J: TRBJ1-2; CDR3: CASSQLGRGGYTF; DNA: TGCGCCAGCAGCCAACTAGGCAGGGGTGGCTACACCTTC
D: -; V: TRBV5-1; size: -; J: TRBJ2-7; CDR3: CASSLGGPGPYEQYF; DNA: TGCGCCAGCAGTTTAGGGGGACCCGGCCCCTACGAGCAGTACTTC
D: TRBD1; V: TRBV5-1; size: -; J: TRBJ1-2; CDR3: CASSNDRASDYGYTF; DNA: TGCGCCAGCAGCAACGACAGGGCTAGTGACTATGGCTACACCTTC
D: -; V: TRBV30; size: -; J: TRBJ2-1; CDR3: CAWSIGGYNEQFF; DNA: TGTGCCTGGAGCATCGGGGGCTACAATGAGCAGTTCTTC
D: -; V: TRBV29-1; size: -; J: TRBJ2-1; CDR3: CSVEDLGIVGGEQFF; DNA: TGCAGCGTTGAAGATCTGGGGATTGTGGGCGGTGAGCAGTTCTTC
D: TRBD2; V: TRBV5-1; size: -; J: TRBJ2-2; CDR3: CASSGRVSGELFF; DNA: TGCGCCAGCAGCGGGAGGGTATCCGGGGAGCTGTTTTTT
D: -; V: TRBV30; size: -; J: TRBJ1-5; CDR3: CAWSYSQGGYQPQHF; DNA: TGTGCCTGGTCCTACAGCCAGGGTGGGTATCAGCCCCAGCATTTT
D: -; V: TRBV15; size: -; J: TRBJ2-7; CDR3: CATSRYLSYEQYF; DNA: TGTGCCACCAGCAGGTACCTCTCCTACGAGCAGTACTTC
D: TRBD2; V: TRBV6-5; size: -; J: TRBJ2-7; CDR3: CASRNGLADYEQYF; DNA: TGTGCCAGCAGGAACGGACTAGCGGACTACGAGCAGTACTTC
D: -; V: TRBV28; size: -; J: TRBJ1-5; CDR3: CASSFVAGNNQPQHF; DNA: TGTGCCAGCAGTTTCGTGGCAGGTAACAATCAGCCCCAGCATTTT
D: -; V: TRBV25-1; size: -; J: TRBJ1-5; CDR3: CASSDGNQPQHF; DNA: TGTGCCAGCAGTGATGGCAATCAGCCCCAGCATTTT
D: TRBD2; V: TRBV5-1; size: -; J: TRBJ2-3; CDR3: CASSLVAGGLKYTQYF; DNA: TGCGCCAGCAGCTTGGTGGCGGGGGGCCTCAAGTATACGCAGTATTTT
D: TRBD1; V: TRBV7-2; size: -; J: TRBJ1-1; CDR3: CASSPTTGANTEAFF; DNA: TGTGCCAGCAGCCCGACGACAGGGGCGAACACTGAAGCTTTCTTT
D: -; V: TRBV7-2; size: -; J: TRBJ1-3; CDR3: CASSLGFSGAPGNTIYF; DNA: TGTGCCAGCAGCTTGGGGTTTTCGGGGGCGCCCGGAAACACCATATATTTT
D: TRBD2; V: TRBV5-1; size: -; J: TRBJ2-2; CDR3: CASSPGVLAGNTGELFF; DNA: TGCGCCAGCAGCCCGGGGGTTTTAGCGGGGAACACCGGGGAGCTGTTTTTT
D: -; V: TRBV15; size: -; J: TRBJ2-7; CDR3: CATSRVQGSASYEQYF; DNA: TGTGCCACCAGCAGAGTTCAGGGGTCAGCATCCTACGAGCAGTACTTC
D: -; V: TRBV5-1; size: -; J: TRBJ2-3; CDR3: CASSLDDSRDTQYF; DNA: TGCGCCAGCAGCTTGGATGACAGTAGAGATACGCAGTATTTT
D: -; V: TRBV18; size: -; J: TRBJ2-1; CDR3: CASSPRTDEQFF; DNA: TGTGCCAGCTCGCCGCGCACTGATGAGCAGTTCTTC
D: -; V: TRBV29-1; size: -; J: TRBJ1-1; CDR3: CSVDPGQMNTEAFF; DNA: TGCAGCGTTGATCCGGGACAAATGAACACTGAAGCTTTCTTT
D: -; V: TRBV4-2; size: -; J: TRBJ2-2; CDR3: CASSHLWGSGPGELFF; DNA: TGTGCCAGCAGCCACCTTTGGGGTTCGGGTCCCGGGGAGCTGTTTTTT
D: TRBD1; V: TRBV27; size: -; J: TRBJ2-7; CDR3: CASSLLGQGNPQYF; DNA: TGTGCCAGCAGTTTACTGGGACAGGGGAATCCCCAGTACTTC
D: -; V: TRBV7-2; size: -; J: TRBJ2-1; CDR3: CASVPRGSPPHEQFF; DNA: TGTGCCAGCGTCCCCCGGGGCAGTCCCCCCCATGAGCAGTTCTTC
D: TRBD1; V: TRBV19; size: once; J: TRBJ2-1; CDR3: CASSKRTGTEDNEQFF; DNA: TGTGCCAGTAGTAAACGGACAGGGACAGAGGACAATGAGCAGTTCTTC
D: -; V: TRBV27; size: few; J: TRBJ2-2; CDR3: CASSSRPGELFF; DNA: TGTGCCAGCAGTTCTCGCCCCGGGGAGCTGTTTTTT
D: TRBD1; V: TRBV5-6; size: once; J: TRBJ2-5; CDR3: CASSSTGQGARETQYF; DNA: TGTGCCAGCAGCTCTACGGGACAGGGGGCGCGAGAGACCCAGTACTTC
D: TRBD2; V: TRBV5-8; size: -; J: TRBJ2-7; CDR3: CASSLDLSGRVYEQYF; DNA: TGTGCCAGCAGCTTGGACCTTAGCGGGAGAGTCTACGAGCAGTACTTC
D: TRBD2; V: TRBV5-1; size: -; J: TRBJ2-1; CDR3: CASSLGPSGRALGYNEQFF; DNA: TGCGCCAGCAGCTTGGGCCCTAGCGGGAGGGCCTTGGGATACAATGAGCAGTTCTTC
D: -; V: TRBV27; size: -; J: TRBJ1-4; CDR3: CASKIRDSGPEKLFF; DNA: TGTGCCAGCAAAATCAGGGACTCCGGGCCTGAAAAACTGTTTTTT
D: TRBD1; V: TRBV7-2; size: -; J: TRBJ2-2; CDR3: CASTDRGVVGELFF; DNA: TGTGCCAGTACAGACAGGGGGGTGGTCGGGGAGCTGTTTTTT
D: -; V: TRBV18; size: -; J: TRBJ1-1; CDR3: CASSPGPGANTEAFF; DNA: TGTGCCAGCTCACCCGGACCCGGAGCGAACACTGAAGCTTTCTTT
D: -; V: TRBV30; size: few; J: TRBJ1-1; CDR3: CAWSVRGARAFF; DNA: TGTGCCTGGAGTGTAAGGGGGGCCAGAGCTTTCTTT
D: -; V: TRBV7-7; size: -; J: TRBJ2-1; CDR3: CASSSGIKGHEQFF; DNA: TGTGCCAGCAGCTCCGGGATTAAGGGTCATGAGCAGTTCTTC
D: -; V: TRBV18; size: -; J: TRBJ2-2; CDR3: CASSPKVETGELFF; DNA: TGTGCCAGCTCACCAAAGGTCGAGACCGGGGAGCTGTTTTTT
D: -; V: TRBV18; size: -; J: TRBJ1-1; CDR3: CASSQAPEGFTEAFF; DNA: TGTGCCAGCTCACAGGCCCCCGAAGGGTTCACTGAAGCTTTCTTT
D: TRBD2; V: TRBV7-6; size: -; J: TRBJ2-1; CDR3: CASSSKLAGGASSYNEQFF; DNA: TGTGCCAGCAGCTCGAAACTAGCGGGGGGCGCCAGCTCCTACAATGAGCAGTTCTTC
D: -; V: TRBV2; size: -; J: TRBJ1-1; CDR3: CASNNEGRGGSFF; DNA: TGTGCCAGCAATAATGAGGGCCGTGGCGGGTCTTTCTTT
D: -; V: TRBV7-3; size: -; J: TRBJ1-1; CDR3: CASSLTMNTEAFF; DNA: TGTGCCAGCAGCTTAACGATGAACACTGAAGCTTTCTTT
D: -; V: TRBV7-9; size: once; J: TRBJ2-7; CDR3: CASSFSTASITVQYF; DNA: TGCGCCAGCAGCTTTAGTACAGCGAGTATTACAGTGCAGTACTTC
D: TRBD2; V: TRBV5-4; size: -; J: TRBJ2-5; CDR3: CASSSLAGGGETQYF; DNA: TGTGCCAGCAGCTCGTTAGCGGGAGGTGGGGAGACCCAGTACTTC